This record concerns one T cell receptor (beta chain) sequence. The sample belongs to a study of T cell changes during pregnancy in multiple sclerosis. V was cut by 0 bases and J by 7 bases, with 16 bases left in between. This CDR3 contains 16 residues. Germline CDR1 reads MGHRA; CDR2 reads YSYEKL. The assay was immunoSEQ multiplex PCR, and TCRdb's table has in-frame clones only and misses some. The sample includes roughly 72,000 clones, about 93% of them seen just once. The rearrangement uses TRBV4-1 and TRBJ2-4; possibly TRBD1 for D (6 bases). This sample comprised CD4+ T cells from peripheral blood mononuclear cells, obtained after pregnancy. The sequence came from a female donor with multiple sclerosis, enrolled in a pregnancy study. CDR3 sequence reads: CASSQDQWTVRNIQYF. Here the CDR3 DNA reads TGCGCCAGCAGCCAAGATCAATGGACAGTGAGGAACATTCAGTACTTC.